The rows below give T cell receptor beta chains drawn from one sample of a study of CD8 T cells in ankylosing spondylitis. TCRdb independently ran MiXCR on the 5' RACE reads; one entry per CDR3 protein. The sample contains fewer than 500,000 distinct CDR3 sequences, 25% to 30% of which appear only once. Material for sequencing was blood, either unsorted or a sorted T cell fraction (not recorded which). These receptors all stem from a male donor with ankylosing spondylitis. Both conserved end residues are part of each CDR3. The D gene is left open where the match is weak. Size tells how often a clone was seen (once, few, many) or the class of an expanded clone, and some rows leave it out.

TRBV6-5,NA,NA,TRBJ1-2,TGTGCCAGCAGTTACAAGGGGGGCAACTATGGCTACACCTTC,CASSYKGGNYGYTF
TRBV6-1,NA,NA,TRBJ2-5,TGTGCCAGCAGTGTGGAATTCCCAGCGACCCAGTACTTC,CASSVEFPATQYF
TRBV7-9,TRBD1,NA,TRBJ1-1,TGTGCCAGCAGCTTATGGACAGGGGGGGATGAAGCTTTCTTT,CASSLWTGGDEAFF
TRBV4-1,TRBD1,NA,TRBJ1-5,TGCGCCAGCAGCCAGGCAGGAGAGGGGACAGTAGATTATAGCAATCAGCCCCAGCATTTT,CASSQAGEGTVDYSNQPQHF
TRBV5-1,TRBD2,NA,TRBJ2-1,TGCGCCAGCAAAGCAGGACTAGCTTGGGGTGTGCAGTTCTTC,CASKAGLAWGVQFF
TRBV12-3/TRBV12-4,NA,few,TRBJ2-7,TGTGCCAGCAGACCCCATGGACTCGGCGAGCAGTACTTC,CASRPHGLGEQYF
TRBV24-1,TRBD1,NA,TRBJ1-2,TGTGCCACCAGTGGGGACAGGGATTACTATGGCTACACCTTC,CATSGDRDYYGYTF
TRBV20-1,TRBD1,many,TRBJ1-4,TGCAGTGCTTCCTCCGGGACAGGGGGAGAAAAACTGTTTTTT,CSASSGTGGEKLFF
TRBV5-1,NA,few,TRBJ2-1,TGCGCCAGCAGCTTGGTCGGGTCCCACAATGAGCAGTTCTTC,CASSLVGSHNEQFF
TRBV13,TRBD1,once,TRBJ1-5,TGTGCCAGCAGCGTCTACAGGGGGAGTAGCAATCAGCCCCAGCATTTT,CASSVYRGSSNQPQHF
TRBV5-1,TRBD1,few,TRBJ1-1,TGCGCCAGCAGCGGGACAGGGGAGAACACTGAAGCTTTCTTT,CASSGTGENTEAFF
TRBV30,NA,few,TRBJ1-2,TGTGCCTGGACAGGGAAAAACTATGGCTACACCTTC,CAWTGKNYGYTF
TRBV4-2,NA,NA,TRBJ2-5,TGTGCCAGCTCCCAGGCCGGGGACCTCACCCAAGAGACCCAGTACTTC,CASSQAGDLTQETQYF
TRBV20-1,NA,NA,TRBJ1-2,TGCAGTGCCCCGACGCGGGGCCATGGCTACACCTTC,CSAPTRGHGYTF
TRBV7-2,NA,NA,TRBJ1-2,TGTGCCAGCAGCTCGACAGGCCCCCTTGGCTACACCTTC,CASSSTGPLGYTF
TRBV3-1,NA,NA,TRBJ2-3,TGTGCCAGCAGCCTGACAGGCCATAGCACAGATACGCAGTATTTT,CASSLTGHSTDTQYF
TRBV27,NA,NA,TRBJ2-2,TGTGCCAGCAGTTTTTGGGGGGCGGCCGGGGAGCTGTTTTTT,CASSFWGAAGELFF
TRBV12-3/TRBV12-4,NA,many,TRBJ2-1,TGTGCCAGCAGCCCACCCAGGGGTAATGAGCAGTTCTTC,CASSPPRGNEQFF
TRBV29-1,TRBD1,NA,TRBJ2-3,TGCAGCGGGAGACGGACAGGGGGGACAGATACGCAGTATTTT,CSGRRTGGTDTQYF
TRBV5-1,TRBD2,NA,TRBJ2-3,TGCGCCAGCAGCTTGGGACTAGCGGACATACGCACAGATACGCAGTATTTT,CASSLGLADIRTDTQYF
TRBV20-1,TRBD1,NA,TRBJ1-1,TGCAGTGCCGTCGGGGACAGCCGGGTAGCTTTCTTT,CSAVGDSRVAFF
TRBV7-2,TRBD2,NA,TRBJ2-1,TGTGCCAGCAGCTTAGTGCCTAGCGGCACCTACAATGAGCAGTTCTTC,CASSLVPSGTYNEQFF
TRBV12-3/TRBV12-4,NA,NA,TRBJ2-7,TGTGCCAGCAGTTCTTTAGCAAACGAGCAGTACTTC,CASSSLANEQYF
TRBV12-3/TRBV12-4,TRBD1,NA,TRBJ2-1,TGTGCCAGCAGTTCCGGACAGGGCGGGCAGTTCTTC,CASSSGQGGQFF
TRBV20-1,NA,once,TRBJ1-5,TGCAGTGTTCGGGAGGGACCGATGGGTTCGCCCCAGCATTTT,CSVREGPMGSPQHF
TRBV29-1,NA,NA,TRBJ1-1,TGCAGCGTTGAAGAGGTCAGTGAAGCTTTCTTT,CSVEEVSEAFF
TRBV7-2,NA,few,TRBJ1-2,TGTGCCAGCAGCTTAAAAGGCAAAGCGGATGGCTACACCTTC,CASSLKGKADGYTF
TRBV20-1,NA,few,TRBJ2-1,TGCAGTCCTACTCCGGGGAGCTACAATGAGCAGTTCTTC,CSPTPGSYNEQFF
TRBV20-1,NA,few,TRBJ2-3,TGCAGTGCTAGAGATGGGGTAGATACGCAGTATTTT,CSARDGVDTQYF
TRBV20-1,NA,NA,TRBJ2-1,TGCAGTGCTAGAGGTCCCGGGCGAAACTACAATGAGCAGTTCTTC,CSARGPGRNYNEQFF
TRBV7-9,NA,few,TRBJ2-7,TGTGCCAGCAGCTTAAACGGCGATTTCTACGAGCAGTACTTC,CASSLNGDFYEQYF
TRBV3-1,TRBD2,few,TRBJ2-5,TGTGCCAGCAGCCAGCGGAGGGAGGGCGAGACCCAGTACTTC,CASSQRREGETQYF
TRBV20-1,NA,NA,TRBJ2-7,TGCAGCGCTCGATGGGGGTCCTACGAGCAGTACTTC,CSARWGSYEQYF
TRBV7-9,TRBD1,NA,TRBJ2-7,TGTGCCAGCAGCCCGACAGGGGGTTACTCCTACGAGCAGTACTTC,CASSPTGGYSYEQYF
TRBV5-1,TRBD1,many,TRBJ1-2,TGCGCCAGCAGCTTATCAGGACAGGACAACTATGGCTACACCTTC,CASSLSGQDNYGYTF
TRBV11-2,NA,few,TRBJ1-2,TGTGCCAGCAGCTTAATGGGTTTCTATGGCTACACCTTC,CASSLMGFYGYTF
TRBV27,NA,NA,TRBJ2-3,TGTGCCAGCAGTTTCGGTGTGGGTAGTGGCACAGATACGCAGTATTTT,CASSFGVGSGTDTQYF
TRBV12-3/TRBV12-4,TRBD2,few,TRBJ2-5,TGTGCCAGCAGTTCGGGACTAGCGGGAGGTGCTCGAACCCAGTACTTC,CASSSGLAGGARTQYF
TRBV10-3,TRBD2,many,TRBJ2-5,TGTGCCATCAACCAACTAGCGGGGGACCAAGAGACCCAGTACTTC,CAINQLAGDQETQYF